These 32 T cell receptor beta chains were all obtained from the same sample, sequenced in a study of neurological immune-mediated disorders. TCRdb processed the 5' RACE reads anew with MiXCR; each CDR3 protein has one entry. The table has over 35,000 distinct CDR3 sequences, 2.5% seen once. Sequenced: PBMCs. Source of these receptors: a man aged 50 or older with multiple sclerosis.

The chain joins TRBV27 to TRBJ1-6; TRBD1 is a possible D gene (5 bases). V lost 1 base and J 7 bases, leaving 8 bases between the germline ends. The CDR3 runs to 14 residues. Germline CDR1 reads MNHEY; CDR2 reads SMNVEV (reference sequence). CDR3 amino acids: CASSLWAGNSPLHF. As DNA, the CDR3 is TGTGCCAGCAGTTTATGGGCAGGGAATTCACCCCTCCACTTT.

This clonotype was counted many times. The chain has TRBV27 and TRBJ2-3; tentative D call: TRBD2 (6 bases). The CDR3 is 18 residues long. Trimming removed 10 bases from V and 2 bases from J, with 28 bases in between. In germline, CDR1 is MNHEY, CDR2 SMNVEV (reference sequence). The CDR3 reads CATSAGRGQLLSTDTQYF. In nucleotides, the CDR3 is TGTGCCACCTCGGCGGGGCGGGGTCAACTTCTGTCCACAGATACGCAGTATTTT.

This clonotype was counted many times. This chain joins TRBV12-3 or TRBV12-4 and TRBJ2-3; 9 positions agree with TRBD2. The CDR3 is 15 amino acids. V lost 3 bases, J lost 4 bases, and 5 bases stayed unmatched. Here the CDR3 reads CASSFGRGGSDTQYF. CDR3 sequence (DNA): TGTGCCAGCAGTTTTGGGCGGGGGGGCTCAGATACGCAGTATTTT.

At least ten counts were recorded for this clonotype. CDR3 DNA: TGCAGTGCTAGACCTCAGGGGTGGGGCAATCAGCCCCAGCATTTT. It is translated as CSARPQGWGNQPQHF. This chain uses TRBV20-1 with TRBJ1-5, with D possibly matching TRBD1 (6 bases). Trimming pared 2 bases from V and 2 bases from J, leaving 13 bases between. Germline V gene lookup returns CDR1 DFQATT and CDR2 SNEGSKA (reference sequence). This CDR3 contains 15 residues.

Many counts were recorded for this clonotype. The chain has TRBV2 and TRBJ2-5; 7 bases map to TRBD1. The CDR3 length is 14 residues. With 6 bases clipped from V and 1 base from J, the junction kept 5 bases outside the gene matches. Germline V lookup: CDR1 SNHLY, CDR2 FYNNEI. The CDR3 sequence: CASRDRTGQETQYF. The CDR3 DNA reads TGTGCCAGCAGAGACCGGACAGGCCAAGAGACCCAGTACTTC.

This clonotype was seen many times. The rearrangement links TRBV20-1 to TRBJ1-1; a possible D gene is TRBD1 (5 bases). The germline CDR1 and CDR2 sequences are DFQATT and SNEGSKA (reference sequence). Trimming took off 7 bases at V and 0 bases at J, with 15 bases between the two ends. The CDR3 is 14 amino acids. CDR3: CSVHLGGMNTEAFF. The CDR3 DNA reads as TGCAGTGTACATCTTGGGGGGATGAACACTGAAGCTTTCTTT.

In its sample, this clonotype was seen many times. This chain connects TRBV7-9 to TRBJ2-3; D is perhaps TRBD1 or TRBD2 (5 bases each). Trimming removed 4 bases at V and 4 bases at J, with 9 bases between. The length of the CDR3 is 13 residues. In germline, CDR1 is SEHNR, CDR2 FQNEAQ (reference sequence). Here the CDR3 reads CASSSGTPDTQYF. The CDR3 nucleotides are TGTGCCAGCAGCTCCGGGACCCCAGATACGCAGTATTTT.

This clonotype was seen at least ten times. The CDR3 sequence is CASSFGLGNTGELFF. In nucleotides, the CDR3 is TGTGCCAGCAGTTTTGGGCTCGGGAACACCGGGGAGCTGTTTTTT. J is TRBJ2-2 and V is TRBV2, with unresolved D. CDR1 is SNHLY and CDR2 is FYNNEI in the germline V gene. With 5 bases removed from V and 1 base from J, the gap between germline ends came to 11 bases. The CDR3 totals 15 residues.

This clonotype showed up many times. This rearrangement joins TRBV3-1 to TRBJ2-7; 10 nucleotides line up with TRBD2. CDR1 LGHDT and CDR2 YNNKEL come from the germline V gene (reference sequence). This CDR3 is 15 amino acids long. V lost 1 base, J lost 6 bases, and 6 bases stayed unmatched. CDR3 residues: CASSQGPSGGLEQYF. DNA for the CDR3: TGTGCCAGCAGCCAAGGTCCTAGCGGGGGTCTCGAGCAGTACTTC.

This clonotype came up many times. V is TRBV20-1 and J is TRBJ1-1, with D tentatively TRBD1 (5 bases). The length of the CDR3 is 11 residues. The germline V gene encodes CDR1 DFQATT and CDR2 SNEGSKA (reference sequence). The ends were cut back, 5 bases at V and 10 bases at J, with 14 bases in the middle. CDR3 in DNA: TGCAGTGCTGGAGGACACCCTGGAGCTTTCTTT. Translation gives CSAGGHPGAFF.

In this sample, this clonotype turned up many times. The gene calls are TRBV29-1 and TRBJ2-4; 7 positions match TRBD1. Trimming took 3 bases from V and 3 from J; bases not matched to a gene: 5. Germline values: CDR1 SQVTM, CDR2 ANQGSEA. The CDR3 has 14 amino acids. CDR3 sequence reads: CSVDYGQDKNIQYF. CDR3 DNA sequence: TGCAGCGTTGACTACGGACAGGACAAAAACATTCAGTACTTC.

This clonotype has at least ten counts. A read error may explain this, as a much larger clone is one base away. Lacking the conserved final phenylalanine or tryptophan, this CDR3 likely reflects a read error. This CDR3 is CATNRVGYGYTC. For the CDR3, the DNA is TGTGCCACCAACAGGGTCGGCTATGGCTACACCTGC. This chain connects TRBV24-1 to TRBJ1-2, with D maybe TRBD1 (6 bases). V lost 8 bases to trimming and J lost 4 bases, with 10 bases between them. CDR3 size: 12 residues. The germline gives CDR1 KGHDR, CDR2 SFDVKD.

This clonotype occurred many times. V gene TRBV12-3 or TRBV12-4 combines with J gene TRBJ2-2; TRBD2 agrees at 7 bases. The length of the CDR3 is 17 residues. The J segment lost 0 bases and the V segment lost 4 bases, leaving 8 bases of the junction unmatched. CDR3 coding DNA: TGTGCCAGCAGTTCCCCCCGGGGGGTTACGAACACCGGGGAGCTGTTTTTT. Translating it yields CASSSPRGVTNTGELFF.

This clonotype was observed many times. The chain carries TRBV20-1 and TRBJ1-4; possibly TRBD1 for D (5 bases). The CDR3 has 14 residues. Per germline, CDR1 DFQATT and CDR2 SNEGSKA (reference sequence). With 0 bases removed from V and 8 bases from J, the gap between germline ends came to 13 bases. CDR3 sequence: CSARDFGGDEKLFF. CDR3 DNA sequence: TGCAGTGCTAGAGATTTTGGGGGAGACGAAAAACTGTTTTTT.

This clonotype is medium-sized (0.01 to 0.1%) within its sample. The chain recombines TRBV5-1 with TRBJ2-7; D not certain. The germline V gene encodes CDR1 SGHRS and CDR2 YFSETQ. The germline V and J ends were trimmed by 0 bases and 6 bases, with 10 bases remaining between them. This CDR3 is 13 amino acids long. The CDR3 region is CASSLAVMGEQYF. CDR3 DNA: TGCGCCAGCAGCTTGGCCGTGATGGGCGAGCAGTACTTC.

This clonotype was seen repeatedly, ten times or more. This chain connects TRBV4-1 to TRBJ1-4, with D hard to call. The V end was cut by 3 bases, the J end by 5 bases, with 13 bases between. In germline, CDR1 is MGHRA, CDR2 YSYEKL. The CDR3 totals 15 residues. This CDR3 is CASSQSRTGNEKLFF. The CDR3 nucleotides read TGCGCCAGCAGCCAGTCCCGCACGGGGAATGAAAAACTGTTTTTT.

This clonotype was counted ten times or more. This chain connects TRBV20-1 to TRBJ1-1, with a weak D call TRBD1 (6 bases). Trimming left V 6 bases short and J 3 bases short, with 26 bases between. The CDR3 consists of 17 residues. CDR1 is DFQATT, CDR2 SNEGSKA, per germline (reference sequence). CDR3 protein: CSAPGQYRSWSYTEAFF. CDR3 coding DNA: TGCAGTGCCCCTGGACAGTACCGTTCTTGGTCGTACACTGAAGCTTTCTTT.

This clonotype was found many times. The chain is built from TRBV7-9 and TRBJ2-3, with TRBD2 identical over 9 bases. V was pared by 1 base and J by 4 bases, with 3 bases of the junction left unmatched. CDR1 and CDR2 (germline): SEHNR, FQNEAQ (reference sequence). The CDR3 is made up of 15 amino acids. The CDR3 nucleotides are TGTGCCAGCAGCTTAGAAGGCGGGGGGGCAGATACGCAGTATTTT. Amino acid sequence: CASSLEGGGADTQYF.

This clonotype was detected ten times or more. This chain uses TRBV5-1 with TRBJ2-4; 9 bases are shared with TRBD1. V lost 4 bases and J lost 9; bases outside the gene matches: 8. The CDR3 runs 14 residues. Looked up from germline, CDR1 is SGHRS and CDR2 is YFSETQ. CDR3 DNA sequence: TGCGCCAGCAGCATGGGGACAGGGACCGGCATTCAGTACTTC. This codes for CASSMGTGTGIQYF.

This clonotype has ten or more counts. The chain couples TRBV12-3 or TRBV12-4 to TRBJ2-7, with D possibly TRBD2 on 6 matching bases. Trimming left V 2 bases short and J 2 bases short, with 22 bases between. CDR3 size: 18 residues. DNA for the CDR3: TGTGCCAGCAGTTTATCAACAAACTACCGGGGGTCTACCTACGAGCAGTACTTC. Translated, it gives CASSLSTNYRGSTYEQYF.

Concerning this clonotype itself: No conserved phenylalanine or tryptophan is present at the end of the CDR3, so a read error is the likely explanation. The genes are TRBV6-6 and TRBJ1-6; D gene ambiguous. The CDR3 consists of 14 residues. Deletions cut 5 bases from V and 14 bases from J, with 19 bases between. Germline loops: CDR1 MNHNY, CDR2 SVGAGI (reference sequence). The CDR3 reads CASSPQQPYTTLHY. The CDR3 DNA sequence: TGTGCCAGCAGTCCACAACAACCTTATACGACCCTCCACTAT.

This clonotype was counted many times. The rearrangement joins TRBV4-3 to TRBJ1-1; D gene unclear. This CDR3 has 14 residues. V gave up 7 bases and J gave up 0 bases, with 12 bases separating them. Germline assignment: CDR1 LGHNA and CDR2 YSLEER. Here the CDR3 reads CASKFGGMNTEAFF. The CDR3 DNA sequence: TGCGCCAGCAAATTCGGTGGGATGAACACTGAAGCTTTCTTT.

This clonotype was recorded at least ten times. The V and J genes are TRBV20-1 and TRBJ2-3, with D perhaps being TRBD1 or TRBD2 (6 bases each). Germline V gene data show CDR1 as DFQATT and CDR2 as SNEGSKA (reference sequence). The CDR3 covers 19 residues. Trimming shortened V by 3 bases and J by 2 bases, and 27 bases separated the two germline ends. CDR3 DNA sequence: TGCAGTGCTAGTCCCCTACGGGGGCAGGGGAGCTTTAACACAGATACGCAGTATTTT. Protein: CSASPLRGQGSFNTDTQYF.

This clonotype was recorded at least ten times. The V call is TRBV5-1, the J call TRBJ2-5; 7 nucleotides line up with TRBD2. The germline gives CDR1 SGHRS, CDR2 YFSETQ. The V gene end was trimmed by 5 bases and the J gene end by 2 bases; junction bases not matched to a gene: 9. There are 15 residues in the CDR3. The DNA of the CDR3 is TGCGCCAGCAGTTTAAGGAAAGCGGGGCAAGAGACCCAGTACTTC. Its protein product is CASSLRKAGQETQYF.

Concerning this clonotype itself: This may come from a read error, since a much larger clone is one base off. V and J are TRBV12-3 or TRBV12-4 and TRBJ1-5, with a tentative D call TRBD1 (6 bases). This CDR3 contains 20 residues. Written as DNA, the CDR3 is TGTGCCAGCAGTTTCAGTGGTTTTGGGGGCCCCCGCAGGGGCAATCAGCCCCAGAATTTT. Amino acids: CASSFSGFGGPRRGNQPQNF.

This clonotype occurred many times. The V and J genes are TRBV5-1 and TRBJ2-2; D remains ambiguous. Germline CDR1 and CDR2: SGHRS and YFSETQ. Between the trimmed V and J ends, which lost 1 base and 1 base, there was a span of 5 bases. There are 14 residues in the CDR3. The CDR3, as DNA: TGCGCCAGCAGCTTGTCAGGGAACACCGGGGAGCTGTTTTTT. Translated: CASSLSGNTGELFF.

This clonotype was recorded many times. This chain uses TRBV10-2 with TRBJ2-3, with 9 bases matching TRBD1. Germline lookup yields CDR1 WSHSY and CDR2 SAAADI. The CDR3 consists of 17 residues. The J segment lost 5 bases and the V segment lost 2 bases, leaving 11 bases of the junction unmatched. In DNA form, the CDR3 reads TGCGCCAGCAGTGAGACGTTGGGACAGGGAAATTTAGATACGCAGTATTTT. This encodes CASSETLGQGNLDTQYF.

The sample holds many counts of this clonotype. The gene calls are TRBV20-1 and TRBJ2-2, with a tentative D call TRBD2 (6 bases). The germline V gene encodes CDR1 DFQATT and CDR2 SNEGSKA (reference sequence). Trimming left V 1 base short and J 4 bases short, with 16 bases between. The CDR3 is 16 residues long. The CDR3 DNA follows: TGCAGTGCTAGAGTCCCAGGCGGGGTCGGCACCGGGGAGCTGTTTTTT. Its protein product is CSARVPGGVGTGELFF.

This clonotype was recorded many times. Because it lacks the conserved phenylalanine or tryptophan at the end, this CDR3 is likely a read error. The DNA is omitted, as the CDR3 cannot be located on it reliably, and the CDR3 follows TCRdb's listing. The chain recombines TRBV7-9 with TRBJ1-2. Germline CDR1 is SEHNR and CDR2 is FQNEAQ (reference sequence). The CDR3 numbers 12 amino acids, ends counted. This CDR3 reads CASSLRDIWQEV.

This clonotype was seen at least ten times. This chain uses TRBV24-1 with TRBJ2-1, with 11 bases identical to TRBD2. With 4 bases clipped from V and 7 bases from J, the junction kept 5 bases outside the gene matches. CDR1 and CDR2 (germline): KGHDR, SFDVKD. The CDR3 runs 15 residues. The CDR3 loop is CATSDQTSGENEQFF. For the CDR3, the DNA is TGTGCCACCAGTGACCAGACTAGCGGGGAAAATGAGCAGTTCTTC.

This clonotype was observed many times. V is TRBV13 and J is TRBJ2-7; D unresolved. CDR1 is PRHDT, CDR2 FYEKMQ, per germline (reference sequence). V lost 3 bases and J 0 bases, leaving 12 bases between the germline ends. The CDR3 loop spans 15 amino acids. In DNA, the CDR3 is TGTGCCAGCAGCTTCCACGGTGCCAGCTCCTACGAGCAGTACTTC. Translated, it gives CASSFHGASSYEQYF. Filled out from reference TRBV13 and TRBJ2-7, the complete variable domain reads AAGVIQSPRHLIKEKRETATLKCYPIPRHDTVYWYQQGPGQDPQFLISFYEKMQSDKGSIPDRFSAQQFSDYHSELNMSSLELGDSALYFCASSFHGASSYEQYFGPGTRLTVT.

This clonotype was picked up many times. The V call is TRBV11-2, the J call TRBJ2-5; D uncertain. Trimming left V 1 base short and J 4 bases short, with 7 bases between. CDR1 and CDR2 (germline): SGHAT, FQNNGV. The CDR3 covers 13 residues. For the CDR3, the DNA is TGTGCCAGCAGCTTAGGGAGAATAGAGACCCAGTACTTC. Translating it yields CASSLGRIETQYF.